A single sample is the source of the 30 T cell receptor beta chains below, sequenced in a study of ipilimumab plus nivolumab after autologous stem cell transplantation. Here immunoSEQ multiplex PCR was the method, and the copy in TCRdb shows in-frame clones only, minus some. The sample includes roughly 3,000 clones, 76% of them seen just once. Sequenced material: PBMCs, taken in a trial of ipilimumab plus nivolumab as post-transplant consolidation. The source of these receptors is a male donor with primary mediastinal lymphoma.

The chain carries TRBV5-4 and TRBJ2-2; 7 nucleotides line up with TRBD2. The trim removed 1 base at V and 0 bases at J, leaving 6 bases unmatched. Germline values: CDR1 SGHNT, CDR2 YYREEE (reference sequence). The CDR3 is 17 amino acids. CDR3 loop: CASSLRRAGANTGELFF. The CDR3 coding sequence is TGTGCCAGCAGCTTGCGGCGGGCGGGGGCGAACACCGGGGAGCTGTTTTTT.

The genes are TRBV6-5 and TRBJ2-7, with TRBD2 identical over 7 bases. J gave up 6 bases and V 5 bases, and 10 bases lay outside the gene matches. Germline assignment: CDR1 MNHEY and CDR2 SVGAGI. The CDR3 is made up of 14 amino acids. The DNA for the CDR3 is TGTGCCAGCAGTCGGGTCGGGAGGTCGAGCGAGCAGTACTTC. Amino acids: CASSRVGRSSEQYF.

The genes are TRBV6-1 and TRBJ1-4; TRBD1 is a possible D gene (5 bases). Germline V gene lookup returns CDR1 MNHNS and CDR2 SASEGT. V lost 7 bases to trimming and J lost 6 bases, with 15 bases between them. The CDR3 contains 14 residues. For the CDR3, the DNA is TGTGCCAGCACAACGGAGCAGGGTTATGAAAAACTGTTTTTT. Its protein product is CASTTEQGYEKLFF.

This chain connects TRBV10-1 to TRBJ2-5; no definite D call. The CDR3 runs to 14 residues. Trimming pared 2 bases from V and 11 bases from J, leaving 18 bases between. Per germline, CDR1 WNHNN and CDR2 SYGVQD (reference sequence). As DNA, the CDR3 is TGCGCCAGCAGTGAGGATGGGTCCCCCCAGGAGCAGTACTTC. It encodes CASSEDGSPQEQYF.

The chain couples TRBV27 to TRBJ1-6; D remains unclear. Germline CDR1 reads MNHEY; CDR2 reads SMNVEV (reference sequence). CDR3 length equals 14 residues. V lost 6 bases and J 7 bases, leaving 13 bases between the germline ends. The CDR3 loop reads CASSPAGRNSPLHF. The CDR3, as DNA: TGTGCCAGCAGCCCAGCGGGTCGGAATTCACCCCTCCACTTT.

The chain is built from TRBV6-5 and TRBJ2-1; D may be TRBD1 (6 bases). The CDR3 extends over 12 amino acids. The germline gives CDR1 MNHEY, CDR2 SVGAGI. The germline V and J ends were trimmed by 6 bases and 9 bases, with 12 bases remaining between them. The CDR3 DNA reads TGTGCCAGCAGCGAGGGGGTTGCTGAGCAGTTCTTC. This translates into CASSEGVAEQFF.

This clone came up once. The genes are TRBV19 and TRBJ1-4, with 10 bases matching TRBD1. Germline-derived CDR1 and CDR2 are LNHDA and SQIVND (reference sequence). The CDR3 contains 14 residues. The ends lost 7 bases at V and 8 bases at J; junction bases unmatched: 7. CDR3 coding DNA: TGTGCCAGTAACATGGGACAGGGGTCAGAAAAACTGTTTTTT. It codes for CASNMGQGSEKLFF.

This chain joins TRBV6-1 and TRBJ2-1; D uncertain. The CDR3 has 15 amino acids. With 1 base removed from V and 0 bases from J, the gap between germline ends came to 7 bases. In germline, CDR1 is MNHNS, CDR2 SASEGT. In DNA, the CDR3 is TGTGCCAGCAGTGAAGGCCCTAGCTCCTACAATGAGCAGTTCTTC. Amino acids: CASSEGPSSYNEQFF.

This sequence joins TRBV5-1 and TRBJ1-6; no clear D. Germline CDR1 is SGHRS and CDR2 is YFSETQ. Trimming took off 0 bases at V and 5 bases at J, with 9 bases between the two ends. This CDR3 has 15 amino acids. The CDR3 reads CASSLDDAHNSPLHF. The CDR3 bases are TGCGCCAGCAGCTTGGACGATGCTCATAATTCACCCCTCCACTTT.

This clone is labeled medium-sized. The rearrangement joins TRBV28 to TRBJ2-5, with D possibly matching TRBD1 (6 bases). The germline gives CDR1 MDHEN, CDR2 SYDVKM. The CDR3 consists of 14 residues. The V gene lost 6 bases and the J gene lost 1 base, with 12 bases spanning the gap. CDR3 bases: TGTGCCAGCAGAACCCCGGACAGCCAAGAGACCCAGTACTTC. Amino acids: CASRTPDSQETQYF.

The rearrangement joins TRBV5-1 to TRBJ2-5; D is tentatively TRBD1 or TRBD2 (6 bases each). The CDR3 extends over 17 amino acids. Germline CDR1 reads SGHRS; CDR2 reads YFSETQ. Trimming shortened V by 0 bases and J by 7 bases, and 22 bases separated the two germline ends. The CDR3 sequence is CASSLAPGAGPQGTQYF. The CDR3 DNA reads TGCGCCAGCAGCTTGGCCCCAGGAGCGGGCCCACAGGGGACCCAGTACTTC.

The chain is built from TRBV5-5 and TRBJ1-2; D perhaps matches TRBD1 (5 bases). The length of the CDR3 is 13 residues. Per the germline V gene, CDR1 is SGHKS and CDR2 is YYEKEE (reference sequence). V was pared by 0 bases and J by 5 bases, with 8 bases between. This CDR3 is CASSLDRTYGYTF. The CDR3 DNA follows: TGTGCCAGCAGCTTGGACAGGACTTATGGCTACACCTTC.

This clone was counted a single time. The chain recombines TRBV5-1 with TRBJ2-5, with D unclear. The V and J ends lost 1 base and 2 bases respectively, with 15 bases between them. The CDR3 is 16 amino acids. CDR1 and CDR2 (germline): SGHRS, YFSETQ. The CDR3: CASSLSSRVGQETQYF. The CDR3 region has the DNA TGCGCCAGCAGCTTGTCTAGTCGGGTCGGACAAGAGACCCAGTACTTC.

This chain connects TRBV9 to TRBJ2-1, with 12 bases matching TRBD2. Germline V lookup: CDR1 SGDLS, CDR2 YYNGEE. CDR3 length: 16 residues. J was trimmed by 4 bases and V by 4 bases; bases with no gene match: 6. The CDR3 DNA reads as TGTGCCAGCAGCTACCCCGGGACTAGCGGGTACAATGAGCAGTTCTTC. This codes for CASSYPGTSGYNEQFF.

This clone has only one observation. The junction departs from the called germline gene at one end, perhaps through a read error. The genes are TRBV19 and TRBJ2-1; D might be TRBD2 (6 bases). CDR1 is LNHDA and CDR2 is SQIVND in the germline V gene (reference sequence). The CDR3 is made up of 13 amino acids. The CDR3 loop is CASSGSSYNEQLF. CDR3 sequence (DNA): TGTGCCAGTAGCGGGAGCTCCTACAATGAGCAGCTCTTC. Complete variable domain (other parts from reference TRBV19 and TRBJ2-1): DGGITQSPKYLFRKEGQNVTLSCEQNLNHDAMYWYRQDPGQGLRLIYYSQIVNDFQKGDIAEGYSVSREKKESFPLTVTSAQKNPTAFYLCASSGSSYNEQLFGPGTRLTVL.

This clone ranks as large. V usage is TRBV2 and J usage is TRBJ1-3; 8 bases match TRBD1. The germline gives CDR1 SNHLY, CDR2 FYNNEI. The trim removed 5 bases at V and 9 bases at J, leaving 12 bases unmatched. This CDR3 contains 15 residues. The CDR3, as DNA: TGTGCCAGCAGTTCGACAGGGGCCCTAGGTACCACCATATATTTT. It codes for CASSSTGALGTTIYF. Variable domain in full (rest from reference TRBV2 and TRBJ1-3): EPEVTQTPSHQVTQMGQEVILRCVPISNHLYFYWYRQILGQKVEFLVSFYNNEISEKSEIFDDQFSVERPDGSNFTLKIRSTKLEDSAMYFCASSSTGALGTTIYFGEGSWLTVV.

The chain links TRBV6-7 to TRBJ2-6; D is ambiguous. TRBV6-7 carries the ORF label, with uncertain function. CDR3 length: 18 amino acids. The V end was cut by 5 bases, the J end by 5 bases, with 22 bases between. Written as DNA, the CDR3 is TGTGCCAGCAGTGCACAAGGGCGTTTACAAAGTCGGGCCAACGTCCTGACTTTC. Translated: CASSAQGRLQSRANVLTF.

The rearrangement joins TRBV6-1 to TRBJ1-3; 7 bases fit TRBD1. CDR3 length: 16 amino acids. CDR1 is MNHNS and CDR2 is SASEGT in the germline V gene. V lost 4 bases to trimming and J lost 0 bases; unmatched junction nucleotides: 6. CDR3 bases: TGTGCCAGCAGTGTGGGACAGCCGAGCTCTGGAAACACCATATATTTT. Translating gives CASSVGQPSSGNTIYF.

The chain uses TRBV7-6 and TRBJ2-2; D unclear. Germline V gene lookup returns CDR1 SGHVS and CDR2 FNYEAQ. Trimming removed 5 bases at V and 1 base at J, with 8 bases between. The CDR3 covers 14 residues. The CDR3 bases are TGTGCCAGCAGCCCGTTGAGGAACACCGGGGAGCTGTTTTTT. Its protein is CASSPLRNTGELFF.

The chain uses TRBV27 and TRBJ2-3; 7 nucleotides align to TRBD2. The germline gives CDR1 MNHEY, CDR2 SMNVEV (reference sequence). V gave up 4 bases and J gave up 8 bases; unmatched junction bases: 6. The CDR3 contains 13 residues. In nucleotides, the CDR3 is TGTGCCAGCAGTTCTGCCGGGACTACTACGCAGTATTTT. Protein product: CASSSAGTTTQYF.

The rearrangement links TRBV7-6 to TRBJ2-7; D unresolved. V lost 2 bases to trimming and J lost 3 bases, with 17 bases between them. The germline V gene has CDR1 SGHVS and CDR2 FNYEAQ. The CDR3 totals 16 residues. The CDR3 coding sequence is TGTGCCAGCAGCTTATGGCCAGCAGTGGGCGGCTACGAGCAGTACTTC. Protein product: CASSLWPAVGGYEQYF. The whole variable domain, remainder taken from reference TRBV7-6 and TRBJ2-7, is GAGVSQSPRYKVTKRGQDVALRCDPISGHVSLYWYRQALGQGPEFLTYFNYEAQQDKSGLPNDRFSAERPEGSISTLTIQRTEQRDSAMYRCASSLWPAVGGYEQYFGPGTRLTVT.

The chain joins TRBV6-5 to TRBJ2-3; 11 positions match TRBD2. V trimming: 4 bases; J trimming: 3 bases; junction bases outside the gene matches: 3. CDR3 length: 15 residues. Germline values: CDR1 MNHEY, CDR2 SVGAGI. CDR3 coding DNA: TGTGCCAGCAGTTCCCTAGCGGGAGGTACAGATACGCAGTATTTT. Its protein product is CASSSLAGGTDTQYF.

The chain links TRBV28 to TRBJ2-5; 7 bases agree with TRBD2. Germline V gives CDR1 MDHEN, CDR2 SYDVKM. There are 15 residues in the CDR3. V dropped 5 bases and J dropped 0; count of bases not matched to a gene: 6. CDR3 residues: CASSLLATYQETQYF. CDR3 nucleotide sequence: TGTGCCAGCAGTCTACTAGCGACGTACCAAGAGACCCAGTACTTC.

CDR3 sequence (DNA): TGTGCCAGCAGCTTAGTACTAGCGGGGATGCACACCGGGGAGCTGTTTTTT. Translating gives CASSLVLAGMHTGELFF. The chain carries TRBV5-8 and TRBJ2-2; 10 nucleotides agree with TRBD2. The CDR3 is 17 residues long. CDR1 is SGHTS and CDR2 is YDEGEE in the germline V gene. V gave up 2 bases and J gave up 3 bases; unmatched junction bases: 7.

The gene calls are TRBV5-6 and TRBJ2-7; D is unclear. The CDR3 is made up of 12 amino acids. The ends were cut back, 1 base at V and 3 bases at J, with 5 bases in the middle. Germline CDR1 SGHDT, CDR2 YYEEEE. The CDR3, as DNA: TGTGCCAGCAGCTTGAAGGACTACGAGCAGTACTTC. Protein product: CASSLKDYEQYF.

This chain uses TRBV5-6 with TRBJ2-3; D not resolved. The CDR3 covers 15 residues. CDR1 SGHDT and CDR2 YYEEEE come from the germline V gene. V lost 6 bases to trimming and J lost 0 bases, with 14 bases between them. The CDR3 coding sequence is TGTGCCAGCAAAGCCTCCGGTTTCAGCACAGATACGCAGTATTTT. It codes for CASKASGFSTDTQYF.

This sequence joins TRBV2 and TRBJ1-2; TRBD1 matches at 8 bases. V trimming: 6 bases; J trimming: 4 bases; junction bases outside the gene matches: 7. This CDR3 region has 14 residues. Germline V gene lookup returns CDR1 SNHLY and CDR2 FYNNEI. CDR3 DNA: TGTGCCAGCAGCGACAGGGGAATGCGCTATGGCTACACCTTC. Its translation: CASSDRGMRYGYTF.

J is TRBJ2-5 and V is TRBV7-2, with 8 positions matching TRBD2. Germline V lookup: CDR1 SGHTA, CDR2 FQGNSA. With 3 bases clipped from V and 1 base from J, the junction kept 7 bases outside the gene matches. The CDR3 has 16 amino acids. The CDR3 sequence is CASSFFGGGRQETQYF. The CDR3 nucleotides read TGTGCCAGCAGCTTTTTCGGGGGGGGGCGCCAAGAGACCCAGTACTTC.

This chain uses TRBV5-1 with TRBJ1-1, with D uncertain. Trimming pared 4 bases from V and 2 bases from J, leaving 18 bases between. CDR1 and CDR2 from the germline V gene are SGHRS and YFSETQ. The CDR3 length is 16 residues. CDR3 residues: CASSKAEYAKNTEAFF. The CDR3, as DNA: TGCGCCAGCAGCAAAGCCGAGTACGCTAAAAACACTGAAGCTTTCTTT.

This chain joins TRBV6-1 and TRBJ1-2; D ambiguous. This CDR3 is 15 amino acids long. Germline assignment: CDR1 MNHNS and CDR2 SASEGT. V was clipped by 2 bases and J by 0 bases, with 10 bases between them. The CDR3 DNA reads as TGTGCCAGCAGTGAACCTGGACTGGCTAACTATGGCTACACCTTC. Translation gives CASSEPGLANYGYTF.